This TCR beta chain is from a study of Graves' ophthalmopathy and Graves' hyperthyroidism. Stable hyperthyroidism denotes an absence of ophthalmopathy throughout 18 months of follow-up. The TCR beta CDR3 regions underwent amplification from RNA transcripts. The authors performed first-round RT-PCR with HTBI primers and then a second-round multiplex PCR. TCRdb used MiXCR to reprocess the multiplex PCR reads, holding one entry per CDR3 protein. In the table there are about 380,000 distinct CDR3 sequences, approximately 15% of which are singletons. Trimming removed 5 bases at V and 10 bases at J, with 15 bases between. The CDR3 has 13 residues. Germline CDR1 SGHRS, CDR2 YFSETQ. This clonotype was counted ten times or more.

Sequenced material: peripheral blood. This chain links TRBV5-1 with TRBJ1-4; TRBD1 is a possible D gene (5 bases). The clonotype was recovered from a woman aged 18-29 years with stable Graves' hyperthyroidism. The CDR3 loop is CASSEDISGKLFF. CDR3 DNA sequence: TGCGCCAGCAGTGAGGACATATCAGGAAAACTGTTTTTT.